These 22 T cell receptor beta chains share one sample of origin, sequenced in a study of OX40 agonist ivuxolimab in advanced cancers. The table came from immunoSEQ multiplex PCR; TCRdb's copy has only in-frame clones and leaves some out. The sample contains some 100,000 clones, 80% to 90% of which appear only once. The sample consisted of CD4+ or CD8+ T cells sorted from blood, taken in a trial of the OX40 agonist ivuxolimab. These TCRs come from an adult with an advanced solid tumor such as melanoma, head and neck, liver or kidney cancer.

V is TRBV28 and J is TRBJ2-3, with TRBD1 identical over 12 bases. The CDR3 covers 15 residues. V dropped 7 bases and J dropped 6; count of bases not matched to a gene: 8. Germline V gene data show CDR1 as MDHEN and CDR2 as SYDVKM. CDR3 DNA: TGTGCCAGCATCATGGGACAGGGGGCGGGGGATACGCAGTATTTT. This codes for CASIMGQGAGDTQYF. The entire variable domain, with the rest obtained from reference TRBV28 and TRBJ2-3, is as follows: DVKVTQSSRYLVKRTGEKVFLECVQDMDHENMFWYRQDPGLGLRLIYFSYDVKMKEKGDIPEGYSVSREKKERFSLILESASTNQTSMYLCASIMGQGAGDTQYFGPGTRLTVL.

This sequence joins TRBV21-1 and TRBJ2-5; TRBD2, the table's D call, was not compared with the DNA. TRBV21-1 is a pseudogene. The CDR3 runs to 17 residues. The CDR3 here is CASSNMRRGVNRETQYF. The CDR3 DNA follows: TGTGCCAGCAGCAACATGAGGAGGGGCGTCAATCGGGAGACCCAGTACTTC.

The rearrangement uses TRBV29-1 and TRBJ1-1; D perhaps matches TRBD1 (6 bases). Germline lookup yields CDR1 SQVTM and CDR2 ANQGSEA. V lost 6 bases, J lost 1 base, and 18 bases lay in between. This CDR3 comprises 15 residues. CDR3 sequence: CSVPTGSDTNTEAFF. In nucleotides, the CDR3 is TGCAGCGTCCCCACAGGGTCAGATACGAACACTGAAGCTTTCTTT.

This sequence joins TRBV6-5 and TRBJ2-7; D remains unclear. V was cut by 4 bases and J by 0 bases, with 10 bases left in between. CDR1 and CDR2 (germline): MNHEY, SVGAGI. This CDR3 is built from 14 residues. This CDR3 reads CASSFRRSSYEQYV. CDR3 nucleotide sequence: TGTGCCAGCAGTTTCCGCAGGAGCTCCTACGAGCAGTACGTC.

The V call is TRBV7-2, the J call TRBJ2-7; a possible D gene is TRBD1 (6 bases). Looked up from germline, CDR1 is SGHTA and CDR2 is FQGNSA. CDR3 length: 12 residues. V was trimmed by 5 bases and J by 4 bases, leaving 9 bases between them. The CDR3 protein is CASSAGVYEQYF. The CDR3 DNA reads TGTGCCAGCAGCGCAGGGGTGTACGAGCAGTACTTC.

The J gene is TRBJ1-2, the V gene TRBV11-3; D is ambiguous. The CDR3 sequence is 11 residues long. CDR1 SGHNT and CDR2 YENEEA come from the germline V gene. Trimming took off 3 bases at V and 9 bases at J, with 8 bases between the two ends. CDR3 nucleotide sequence: TGTGCCAGCAGCTTGAAGGGCCGCTACACCTTC. Protein sequence: CASSLKGRYTF.

This sequence joins TRBV30 and TRBJ1-3, with 7 bases aligning to TRBD1. This CDR3 is 16 amino acids long. With V trimmed by 0 bases and J by 8 bases, 13 bases remained unmatched. CDR1 and CDR2 (germline): GTSNPN, SVGIG (reference sequence). The CDR3 loop is CAWSVPGAGGRYTIYF. For the CDR3, the DNA is TGTGCCTGGAGTGTACCAGGAGCAGGGGGGAGGTACACCATATATTTT. The complete variable domain, with remaining parts taken from reference TRBV30 and TRBJ1-3, reads SQTIHQWPATLVQPVGSPLSLECTVEGTSNPNLYWYRQAAGRGLQLLFYSVGIGQISSEVPQNLSASRPQDRQFILSSKKLLLSDSGFYLCAWSVPGAGGRYTIYFGEGSWLTVV.

This chain joins TRBV6-6 and TRBJ2-7, with 10 nucleotides matching TRBD1. The germline CDR1 and CDR2 sequences are MNHNY and SVGAGI (reference sequence). This CDR3 has 15 amino acids. Germline trimming cut 3 bases from V and 5 bases from J; bases unmatched to any gene: 7. CDR3 DNA: TGTGCCAGCAGTTATTCCGGGACAGGGGTCGACGAGCAGTACTTC. Its translation is CASSYSGTGVDEQYF.

This chain connects TRBV6-5 to TRBJ1-6, with D uncertain. Trimming left V 3 bases short and J 0 bases short, with 6 bases between. Per the germline V gene, CDR1 is MNHEY and CDR2 is SVGAGI. The CDR3 sequence is 15 residues long. The CDR3 here is CASSYQSSYNSPLHF. CDR3 DNA: TGTGCCAGCAGTTATCAGAGCTCCTATAATTCACCCCTCCACTTT.

The CDR3 protein is CASSPSRQGSFYGYTF. CDR3 bases: TGTGCCAGCTCACCATCTAGGCAGGGGTCGTTCTATGGCTACACCTTC. The chain combines TRBV18 with TRBJ1-2, with a tentative D call TRBD1 (6 bases). Between the trimmed V and J ends, which lost 2 bases and 4 bases, there was a span of 17 bases. The CDR3 consists of 16 residues. The germline gives CDR1 KGHSH, CDR2 LQKENI.

This clone appeared once. The rearrangement links TRBV29-1 to TRBJ2-5, with D tentatively TRBD1 (5 bases). The ends were cut back, 4 bases at V and 5 bases at J, with 11 bases in the middle. CDR1 SQVTM and CDR2 ANQGSEA come from the germline V gene. The CDR3 is 12 amino acids. This CDR3 reads CSVAGAEETQYF. The CDR3 DNA sequence: TGCAGCGTTGCTGGGGCAGAGGAGACCCAGTACTTC.

This clone showed up just a few times. This rearrangement joins TRBV2 to TRBJ1-2, with D perhaps matching TRBD1 (5 bases). Between the trimmed V and J ends, which lost 7 bases and 9 bases, there was a span of 15 bases. Germline lookup yields CDR1 SNHLY and CDR2 FYNNEI. CDR3 length: 12 residues. This CDR3 is CASTAGFLSYTF. The CDR3 DNA reads TGTGCCAGCACGGCAGGGTTTCTGAGCTACACCTTC.

The CDR3 nucleotides read TGTGCCAGTAGTGGACTAGCGGGGGGTGAGAGCACCGGGGAGCTGTTTTTT. Its translation: CASSGLAGGESTGELFF. The V gene is TRBV19, the J gene TRBJ2-2; 14 bases fit TRBD2. The CDR3 runs 17 residues. V trimming: 5 bases; J trimming: 4 bases; junction bases outside the gene matches: 6. Germline assignment: CDR1 LNHDA and CDR2 SQIVND (reference sequence).

A single count supports this clone. The genes are TRBV14 and TRBJ2-5; a possible D gene is TRBD2 (5 bases). The germline V gene has CDR1 SGHDN and CDR2 FVKESK. The CDR3 consists of 16 residues. Between the trimmed V and J ends, which lost 4 bases and 2 bases, there was a span of 17 bases. For the CDR3, the DNA is TGTGCCAGCAGCCCTCGGGGTAGTGTAACTCAAGAGACCCAGTACTTC. Its protein product is CASSPRGSVTQETQYF.

The V and J genes are TRBV7-9 and TRBJ2-2; TRBD1 matches 8 bases. The germline CDR1 and CDR2 sequences are SEHNR and FQNEAQ (reference sequence). J gave up 6 bases and V 6 bases, and 18 bases lay outside the gene matches. CDR3 length: 18 amino acids. CDR3 nucleotides: TGTGCCAGCAGAATCTGGGGCCGGACAGGGTTAGTCTCCGGGGAGCTGTTTTTT. Translating it yields CASRIWGRTGLVSGELFF.

This clone is a singleton in its sample. The chain links TRBV28 to TRBJ1-6, with D uncertain. Looked up from germline, CDR1 is MDHEN and CDR2 is SYDVKM. V lost 3 bases to trimming and J lost 9 bases, with 15 bases between them. The CDR3 sequence is 15 residues long. The CDR3 DNA is TGTGCCAGCAGTTTCCGGGAACGAAAGAGTTCACCCCTCCACTTT. It encodes CASSFRERKSSPLHF.

The chain recombines TRBV12-2 with TRBJ2-2; TRBD2, the table's D call, lacks a check against the DNA. TRBV12-2 is flagged as a pseudogene. This CDR3 is 17 amino acids long. The CDR3 loop is CASRLVAGTSNTGELFF. CDR3 coding DNA: TGTGCAAGTCGCTTAGTGGCCGGGACTTCCAACACCGGGGAGCTGTTTTTT.

The chain couples TRBV19 to TRBJ2-1; D might be TRBD2 (5 bases). V shed 0 bases and J shed 0 bases, with 9 bases lying between them. The CDR3 contains 16 residues. CDR1 is LNHDA and CDR2 is SQIVND in the germline V gene (reference sequence). CDR3 DNA sequence: TGTGCCAGTAGTATAGATCGCCGGGGCTCCTACAATGAGCAGTTCTTC. Its translation: CASSIDRRGSYNEQFF.

The chain employs TRBV11-2 and TRBJ2-6; D is perhaps TRBD2 (6 bases). Trimming removed 3 bases from V and 4 bases from J, with 13 bases in between. The CDR3 sequence is 16 residues long. Germline CDR1 reads SGHAT; CDR2 reads FQNNGV. The CDR3 sequence: CASSFVGRRGANVLTF. CDR3 DNA sequence: TGTGCCAGCAGCTTCGTCGGGAGACGGGGGGCCAACGTCCTGACTTTC.

The chain is built from TRBV28 and TRBJ2-7; D not resolved. Trimming pared 3 bases from V and 3 bases from J, leaving 9 bases between. The CDR3 has 13 amino acids. Germline CDR1 reads MDHEN; CDR2 reads SYDVKM. The CDR3 sequence: CASSFNRYYEQYF. As DNA, the CDR3 is TGTGCCAGCAGTTTTAACAGATACTACGAGCAGTACTTC.

The gene calls are TRBV27 and TRBJ1-2; D not resolved. Deletions cut 4 bases from V and 0 bases from J, with 3 bases between. The CDR3 spans 12 residues. The germline gives CDR1 MNHEY, CDR2 SMNVEV (reference sequence). The CDR3 region is CASSSTNYGYTF. The CDR3 DNA follows: TGTGCCAGCAGTTCTACTAACTATGGCTACACCTTC.

The rearrangement joins TRBV6-5 to TRBJ1-2; 9 bases are shared with TRBD1. The ends lost 6 bases at V and 6 bases at J; junction bases unmatched: 8. The CDR3 consists of 14 residues. CDR1 MNHEY and CDR2 SVGAGI come from the germline V gene. The CDR3 loop reads CASSNRGPEDGYTF. CDR3 in DNA: TGTGCCAGCAGCAACAGGGGGCCGGAAGATGGCTACACCTTC.